The 16 T cell receptor beta chains in this list originate from one sample, sequenced in a study of shared clonotypes between healthy human individuals. The table came from immunoSEQ multiplex PCR; TCRdb's copy has only in-frame clones and leaves some out. The sample lists 1,400,000 or so clones, approximately 98.5% occurring once. The specimen was naive CD4+ T cells sorted from blood. Subset specified: CD45RA+ positively selected. The receptors were gathered from a man in his thirties or forties in good health.

V gene TRBV6-1 combines with J gene TRBJ1-3; D remains unclear. The CDR3 length is 14 residues. The germline CDR1 and CDR2 sequences are MNHNS and SASEGT. The V end was cut by 5 bases, the J end by 0 bases, with 8 bases between. CDR3 DNA sequence: TGTGCCAGCAGTCGGGGAATCTCTGGAAACACCATATATTTT. This encodes CASSRGISGNTIYF.

The rearrangement uses TRBV18 and TRBJ1-4, with TRBD1 matching 7 bases. CDR1 KGHSH and CDR2 LQKENI come from the germline V gene. The CDR3 contains 16 residues. The ends lost 7 bases at V and 3 bases at J; junction bases unmatched: 11. The CDR3 DNA follows: TGTGCCAGCTACAGCGGACTCGGACAGGCTAATGAAAAACTGTTTTTT. It codes for CASYSGLGQANEKLFF.

The V gene is TRBV5-1, the J gene TRBJ1-3, with a weak D call TRBD1 (5 bases). V lost 4 bases, J lost 0 bases, and 14 bases lay in between. The CDR3 runs to 16 residues. Germline CDR1 and CDR2: SGHRS and YFSETQ. CDR3 region: CASSLWVGDSGNTIYF. CDR3 DNA sequence: TGCGCCAGCAGCCTGTGGGTAGGGGACTCTGGAAACACCATATATTTT.

V gene TRBV4-3 combines with J gene TRBJ2-5, with 9 bases identical to TRBD2. The V and J ends lost 0 bases and 5 bases, in that order; junction bases with no gene match: 4. Germline V gene data show CDR1 as LGHNA and CDR2 as YSLEER. The CDR3 is 15 amino acids. The CDR3 DNA sequence: TGCGCCAGCAGCCAAGACCTAGCGGGGTATGAGACCCAGTACTTC. Translation: CASSQDLAGYETQYF.

The chain links TRBV4-1 to TRBJ2-7; TRBD1 agrees at 8 bases. V lost 2 bases and J lost 5; bases outside the gene matches: 11. CDR3 length equals 16 residues. The V gene's germline CDR1 is MGHRA and CDR2 YSYEKL. CDR3 DNA sequence: TGCGCCAGCAGCCAAACCTCCCTGACAGGGGCAGACGAGCAGTACTTC. Its translation: CASSQTSLTGADEQYF.

The chain recombines TRBV2 with TRBJ2-4; D tentatively fits TRBD1 or TRBD2 (6 bases each). The CDR3 has 14 amino acids. Germline V gene data show CDR1 as SNHLY and CDR2 as FYNNEI. V lost 5 bases and J lost 6, with 14 bases in between. The CDR3 coding sequence is TGTGCCAGCAGTATTGGAGGGACAAGAAACATTCAGTACTTC. It yields the protein CASSIGGTRNIQYF.

Only one count was recorded for this clone. The chain joins TRBV28 to TRBJ2-3; either TRBD1 or TRBD2 may fit D (6 bases each). Germline-derived CDR1 and CDR2 are MDHEN and SYDVKM. The CDR3 is 15 amino acids. Trimming pared 5 bases from V and 4 bases from J, leaving 16 bases between. CDR3 sequence (DNA): TGTGCCAGCAGTCTTATCTCTAGGGGGGCAGATACGCAGTATTTT. Its translation is CASSLISRGADTQYF.

A remark on this clone: The identical CDR3 is also encoded by other nucleotide sequences in the sample. This chain joins TRBV9 and TRBJ2-6; D is unresolved. With 1 base removed from V and 3 bases from J, the gap between germline ends came to 2 bases. From germline, CDR1 is SGDLS and CDR2 YYNGEE. The CDR3 runs 13 residues. The CDR3: CASSVYGANVLTF. As DNA, the CDR3 is TGTGCCAGCAGCGTATATGGGGCCAACGTCCTGACTTTC.

CDR3 residues: CASSQGPRTNTQYF. Written as DNA, the CDR3 is TGTGCCAGCAGCCAAGGACCTAGAACCAATACGCAGTATTTT. V gene TRBV14 combines with J gene TRBJ2-3; no clear D gene. From germline, CDR1 is SGHDN and CDR2 FVKESK. This CDR3 region has 14 residues. Trimming took off 1 base at V and 7 bases at J, with 12 bases between the two ends. The variable domain in full, completed from reference TRBV14 and TRBJ2-3, reads EAGVTQFPSHSVIEKGQTVTLRCDPISGHDNLYWYRRVMGKEIKFLLHFVKESKQDESGMPNNRFLAERTGGTYSTLKVQPAELEDSGVYFCASSQGPRTNTQYFGPGTRLTVL.

The rearrangement joins TRBV5-6 to TRBJ2-7; D gene uncertain. The CDR3 totals 15 residues. Germline V gene lookup returns CDR1 SGHDT and CDR2 YYEEEE. V lost 4 bases to trimming and J lost 0 bases, with 14 bases between them. CDR3 in amino acids: CASSHKGSFSYEQYF. In nucleotides, the CDR3 is TGTGCCAGCAGCCACAAAGGTAGCTTCTCCTACGAGCAGTACTTC.

To note about this clone: The junction does not match germline at one end; this may be a read error. This chain links TRBV7-7 with TRBJ2-7; 8 nucleotides line up with TRBD2. The length of the CDR3 is 15 residues. Germline CDR1 and CDR2: SSHAT and FNYEAQ (reference sequence). Here the CDR3 reads CASSLGDGRGYEQYF. The CDR3 nucleotides are TGTGCTAGCAGCTTAGGGGACGGGAGGGGATACGAGCAGTACTTC.

The chain employs TRBV27 and TRBJ1-2; the D gene is possibly TRBD1 (5 bases). CDR1 is MNHEY and CDR2 is SMNVEV in the germline V gene (reference sequence). Trimming took 6 bases from V and 3 from J, leaving 17 bases between them. This CDR3 is built from 15 residues. This chain's CDR3 is CASSPRGGLDYGYTF. CDR3 DNA sequence: TGTGCCAGCAGCCCTCGCGGGGGTCTGGACTATGGCTACACCTTC.

This clone appeared a single time. The chain links TRBV5-1 to TRBJ2-1, with 11 bases identical to TRBD2. Germline CDR1 reads SGHRS; CDR2 reads YFSETQ. Trimming took 1 base from V and 1 from J; bases not matched to a gene: 4. CDR3 length: 17 residues. CDR3 coding DNA: TGCGCCAGCAGCTTGAATAGCGGGAGGGGGTCCTACAATGAGCAGTTCTTC. This translates into CASSLNSGRGSYNEQFF.

The chain is built from TRBV7-9 and TRBJ1-1; TRBD1 matches at 7 bases. With V trimmed by 3 bases and J by 1 base, 5 bases remained unmatched. The CDR3 contains 15 residues. CDR1 and CDR2 from the germline V gene are SEHNR and FQNEAQ (reference sequence). The CDR3 DNA sequence: TGTGCCAGCAGCTTTAACAGGGGCCGGAACACTGAAGCTTTCTTT. This translates into CASSFNRGRNTEAFF.

The genes are TRBV29-1 and TRBJ2-3; 8 bases fit TRBD2. V dropped 7 bases and J dropped 3; count of bases not matched to a gene: 12. Germline V gene data show CDR1 as SQVTM and CDR2 as ANQGSEA. The CDR3 consists of 15 residues. CDR3 sequence: CSAQPRGGPTDTQYF. The DNA for the CDR3 is TGCAGCGCCCAGCCTCGGGGGGGACCGACAGATACGCAGTATTTT.

A note on this clone: Other DNA sequences in this specimen translate into the identical CDR3. The chain carries TRBV5-1 and TRBJ2-7; maybe TRBD1 (5 bases). Between the trimmed V and J ends, which lost 1 base and 3 bases, there was a span of 8 bases. Looked up from germline, CDR1 is SGHRS and CDR2 is YFSETQ. The CDR3 length is 13 residues. In DNA form, the CDR3 reads TGCGCCAGCAGCTTGCAGGGTCTCTACGAGCAGTACTTC. Translating it yields CASSLQGLYEQYF.